This T cell receptor (beta chain) was profiled in a study of T cell changes during pregnancy in multiple sclerosis. Assay: immunoSEQ multiplex PCR; the TCRdb copy retains only in-frame clones and omits some. The data hold approximately 110,000 clones, with roughly 90% observed a single time. This CDR3 has 16 residues. V lost 0 bases and J 0 bases, leaving 9 bases between the germline ends. The sequencing used peripheral blood, collected in the third trimester of pregnancy. The receptor comes from a female donor with multiple sclerosis, enrolled in a pregnancy study. The chain recombines TRBV23-1 with TRBJ1-3; no firm D call. TRBV23-1 is placed among ORFs of uncertain function. The CDR3: CASSQSARGSGNTIYF. The CDR3 DNA follows: TGCGCCAGCAGTCAATCGGCCCGGGGCTCTGGAAACACCATATATTTT.